The rows below give T cell receptor beta chains drawn from one sample of a study of shared clonotypes between healthy human individuals. Clones were read by immunoSEQ multiplex PCR, and TCRdb kept only the in-frame ones, dropping some. The sample carries about 2 million clones, approximately 94% recorded once. The sequenced material came from naive CD8+ T cells sorted from blood. Every receptor here comes from a man between 18 and 35 years old in good health. The CDR3 runs from the conserved cysteine through the conserved F or W.

>TRBJ2-4|TRBV4-1
CASSRAGADIQYF
>TRBJ2-7|TRBV27
CASSPGGRGEQYF
>TRBJ1-2|TRBV10-3
CATGTGGKDGYTF
>TRBJ1-2|TRBV7-9
CASTFVEGDYGYTF
>TRBJ1-1|TRBV7-9
CASGRLRGENTEAFF
>TRBJ2-7|TRBV10-3
CAISDPTLGLGDYEQYF
>TRBJ2-2|TRBV4-3
CASSQDQDRGLVNTGELFF
>TRBJ2-2|TRBV6-5
CASGQNTGELFF
>TRBJ2-1|TRBV10-1
CAGVAGPEQFF
>TRBJ1-5|TRBV28
CASGTGPSNQPQHF
>TRBJ2-1|TRBV5-1
CASSIAGGPYNEQFF
>TRBJ1-2|TRBV4-1
CASSQGLGVRRAF
>TRBJ2-7|TRBV4-1
CASSQGTAGLSYEQYF
>TRBJ2-3|TRBV2
CASLSFRAGEADTQYF
>TRBJ2-7|TRBV6-5
CASSLTAENSYEQYF
>TRBJ2-2|TRBV5-6
CASSFTGELFF
>TRBJ1-2|TRBV2
CASSSSGNYGYTF
>TRBJ2-7|TRBV7-6
CASSLGSGHYEQYF
>TRBJ1-4|TRBV4-3
CASSQGTGDEKLFF
>TRBJ1-1|TRBV6-6
CASNPGHRTEAFF
>TRBJ1-5|TRBV7-2
CASSAVPSYQPQHF
>TRBJ2-1|TRBV5-6
CASSLSASVGEQFF
>TRBJ2-2|TRBV29-1
CSVDLALNTGELFF
>TRBJ2-5|TRBV12-2
CASRPRRFREETQYF
>TRBJ2-2|TRBV29-1
CSVEGQLTGELFF
>TRBJ2-7|TRBV10-3
CAISESPTYEQYF
>TRBJ2-7|TRBV7-9
CASRLEGTGKGEQYF
>TRBJ2-4|TRBV13
CASSLGGNIQYF
>TRBJ2-1|TRBV11-1
CASSLQGAYNEQFF
>TRBJ2-7|TRBV27
CASRAWGRAHEQYF
>TRBJ2-2|TRBV5-1
CASSLWKQEPYDANTGELFF
>TRBJ2-3|TRBV6-6
CASSSWEDRVDTQYF
>TRBJ2-1|TRBV7-9
CASSSEAYGLHNEQFF
>TRBJ2-7|TRBV7-9
CASRPQGGYEQYF
>TRBJ2-2|TRBV5-1
CASSLDRGGTGELFF
>TRBJ1-1|TRBV29-1
CILGNTEAFF
>TRBJ1-4|TRBV4-1
CASSRGMEKLFF
>TRBJ2-7|TRBV4-3
CASSPLAGEAYEQYF
>TRBJ2-5|TRBV7-6
CASSLEGRAGQETQYF
>TRBJ2-7|TRBV29-1
CSVDNRANGSYEQYF
>TRBJ1-2|TRBV4-1
CASSQGAWRDYGYTF
>TRBJ2-7|TRBV4-1
CASSQVLGQGIHEQYF
>TRBJ1-6|TRBV6-5
CASSPQGADSPLHF
>TRBJ2-2|TRBV27
CASSSQGVLGTGELFF
>TRBJ1-1|TRBV27
CASSLRGLAEAFF